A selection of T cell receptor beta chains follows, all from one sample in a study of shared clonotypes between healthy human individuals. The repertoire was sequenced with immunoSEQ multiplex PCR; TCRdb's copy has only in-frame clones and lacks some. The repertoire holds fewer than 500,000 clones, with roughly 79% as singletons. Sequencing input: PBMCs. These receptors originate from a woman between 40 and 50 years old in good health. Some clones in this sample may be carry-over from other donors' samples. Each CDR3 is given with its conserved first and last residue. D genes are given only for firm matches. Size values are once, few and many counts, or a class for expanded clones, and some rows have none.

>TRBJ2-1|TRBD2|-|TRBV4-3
TGCGCCAGCAGCCGGGGGGGAGCCCAACCCGTTGAGCAGTTCTTC
CASSRGGAQPVEQFF
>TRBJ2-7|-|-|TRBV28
TGTGCCAGCCAGTTTAGTACAGTCCTTACTGGCTCCTACGAGCAGTACTTC
CASQFSTVLTGSYEQYF
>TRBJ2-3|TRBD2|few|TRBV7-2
TGTGCCAGCAGACGTACTAGCGGGTACACAGATACGCAGTATTTT
CASRRTSGYTDTQYF
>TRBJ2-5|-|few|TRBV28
TGTGCCAGCAGTCGTTATTTCCGAGAACAAGAGACCCAGTACTTC
CASSRYFREQETQYF
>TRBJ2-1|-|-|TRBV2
TGTGCCAGCAGAAATGAAGCGGCGGGAGAGCAGTTCTTC
CASRNEAAGEQFF
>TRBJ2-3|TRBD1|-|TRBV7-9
TGTGCCAGCAGCGGACAGGGGGCGCGCACAGATACGCAGTATTTT
CASSGQGARTDTQYF
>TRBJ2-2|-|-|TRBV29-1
TGCAGCGTTGGCGGGAACACCGGGGAGCTGTTTTTT
CSVGGNTGELFF
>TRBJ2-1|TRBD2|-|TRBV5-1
TGCGCCAGCAGGTTGACTAGCGGGAGTACGAATGAGCAGTTCTTC
CASRLTSGSTNEQFF
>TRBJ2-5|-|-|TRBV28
TGTGCCAGCAGTTTAATCGGGTCTCGGGAGACCCAGTACTTC
CASSLIGSRETQYF
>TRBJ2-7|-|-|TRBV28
TGTGCCAGCAGTTCCCGCAGCTACGAGCAGTACTTC
CASSSRSYEQYF
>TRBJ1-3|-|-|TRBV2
TGTGCCAGCAGGGAAGAAACAGGGTGGGGAAACACCATATATTTT
CASREETGWGNTIYF
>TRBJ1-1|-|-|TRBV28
TGTGCCAGCAGTTTACCCCAGGGCTATGGGAAAGCTTTCTTT
CASSLPQGYGKAFF
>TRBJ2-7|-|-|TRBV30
TGTGCCTGGAGTATGCTAGCTCTGGGCGAGCAGTACTTC
CAWSMLALGEQYF
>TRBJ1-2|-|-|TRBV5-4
TGTGCCAGCAGCTTTAGCGGTAACTATGGCTACACCTTC
CASSFSGNYGYTF
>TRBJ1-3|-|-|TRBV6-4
TGTGCCAGGGTTTCTGGAAACACCATATATTTT
CARVSGNTIYF
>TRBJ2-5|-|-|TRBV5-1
TGCGCCAGCAGCCCCCGGACGGAAGAGACCCAGTACTTC
CASSPRTEETQYF
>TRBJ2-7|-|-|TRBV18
TGTGCCAGCTCACAGGGTTTAGGGTACGAGCAGTACTTC
CASSQGLGYEQYF
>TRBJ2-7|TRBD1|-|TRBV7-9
TGTGCCAGCAGCTTAGACACAGGGGGTGGCGAGCAGTACTTC
CASSLDTGGGEQYF
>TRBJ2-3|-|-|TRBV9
TGTGCCAGCAGCGTAGGTGGGAACAGACAGTACACAGATACGCAGTATTTT
CASSVGGNRQYTDTQYF
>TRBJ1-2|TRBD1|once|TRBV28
TGTGCCAGCAGTTTTACCGGGACAGGGGGCGCATACTATGGCTACACCTTC
CASSFTGTGGAYYGYTF
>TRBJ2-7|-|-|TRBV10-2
TGCGCCAGCAGTGAGTCGAGGCAGGGAGCCTACGAGCAGTACTTC
CASSESRQGAYEQYF
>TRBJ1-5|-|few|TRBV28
TGTGCCAGCAGTTTTGGAGTGGGGCGGGGATATAGCAATCAGCCCCAGCATTTT
CASSFGVGRGYSNQPQHF
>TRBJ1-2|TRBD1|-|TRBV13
TGTGCCAGCAGCTTAGACCGAGGACAGGGGGCGGATTCCGGACATGGCTACACCTTC
CASSLDRGQGADSGHGYTF
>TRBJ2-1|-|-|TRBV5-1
TGCGCCAGCAGCCCTCCCCCCAGGGATCGGAGTGGTAATGAGCAGTTCTTC
CASSPPPRDRSGNEQFF
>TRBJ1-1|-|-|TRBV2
TGTGCCAGCAGTGAAATGGTAAGGGAAACTGAAGCTTTCTTT
CASSEMVRETEAFF
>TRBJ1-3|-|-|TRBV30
TGTGCCTGGAGTGTACCGACGGTCTCTGGAAACACCATATATTTT
CAWSVPTVSGNTIYF
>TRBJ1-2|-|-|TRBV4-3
TGCGCCAGCAGCCAGACCGCGGGACTCACCTCTTCTGGCTACACCTTC
CASSQTAGLTSSGYTF
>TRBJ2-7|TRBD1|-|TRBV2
TGTGCCAGCAGTCCGGACAGGGATGGATACGAGCAATACTTC
CASSPDRDGYEQYF
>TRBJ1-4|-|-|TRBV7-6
TGTGCCAGCAGAAATGGGGGGATTGCAACTAATGAAAAACTGTTTTTT
CASRNGGIATNEKLFF
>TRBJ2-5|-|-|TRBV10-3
TGTGCCACTGGGGAGACCCAGTACTTC
CATGETQYF
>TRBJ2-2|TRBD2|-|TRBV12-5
TGTGCGAGTCGACTAGCAGCGAACACTGGGGAGCTGTTTTTT
CASRLAANTGELFF
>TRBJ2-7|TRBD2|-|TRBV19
TGTGCCAGTAGTATTGGGACTAGCGGAGGCTACGAGCAGTACTTC
CASSIGTSGGYEQYF
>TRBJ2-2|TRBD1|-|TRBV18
TGTGCCACCGGACAGGATACGAACACCGGGGAGCTGTTTTTT
CATGQDTNTGELFF
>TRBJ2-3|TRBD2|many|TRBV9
TGTGCCAGCAGCGAAGCGGGAGCTAGCACAGATACGCAGTATTTT
CASSEAGASTDTQYF
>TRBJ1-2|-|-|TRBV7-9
TGTGCCAGCAGCTTAGCGTGGGAAGGGAACTATGGCTACACCTTC
CASSLAWEGNYGYTF
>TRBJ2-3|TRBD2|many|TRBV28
TGTGCCAGCAGTTTAGCCGAGGGACTAGCGGGAGGTGCAGATACGCAGTATTTT
CASSLAEGLAGGADTQYF
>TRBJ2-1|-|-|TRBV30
TGTGCCTGGAGTGTACTGATGTTTGCCGACGCGCAGTTCTTC
CAWSVLMFADAQFF
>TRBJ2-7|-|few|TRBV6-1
TGTGCCAGCAGTGAAGCGCCGGTACAGGTCTACGAGCAGTACTTC
CASSEAPVQVYEQYF
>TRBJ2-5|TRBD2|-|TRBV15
TGTGCCACCAGCAGTCCTAGCGGCCCAGAGACCCAGTACTTC
CATSSPSGPETQYF
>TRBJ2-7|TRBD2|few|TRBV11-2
TGTGCCAGCAGCTCCGGGACTAGCGGCGTCTACGAGCAGTACTTC
CASSSGTSGVYEQYF
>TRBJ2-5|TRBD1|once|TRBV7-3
TGTGCCAGCATCCCCTCGGCAGGGGGTGGGGAGACCCAGTACTTC
CASIPSAGGGETQYF
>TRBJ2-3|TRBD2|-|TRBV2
TGTGCCAGCAGATCGTTAGCGGGAGTCTTTACAGATACGCAGTATTTT
CASRSLAGVFTDTQYF
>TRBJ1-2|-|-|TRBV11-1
TGTGCCAGCAGCCCTAGACAGAAGGTTAACTATGGCTACACCTTC
CASSPRQKVNYGYTF